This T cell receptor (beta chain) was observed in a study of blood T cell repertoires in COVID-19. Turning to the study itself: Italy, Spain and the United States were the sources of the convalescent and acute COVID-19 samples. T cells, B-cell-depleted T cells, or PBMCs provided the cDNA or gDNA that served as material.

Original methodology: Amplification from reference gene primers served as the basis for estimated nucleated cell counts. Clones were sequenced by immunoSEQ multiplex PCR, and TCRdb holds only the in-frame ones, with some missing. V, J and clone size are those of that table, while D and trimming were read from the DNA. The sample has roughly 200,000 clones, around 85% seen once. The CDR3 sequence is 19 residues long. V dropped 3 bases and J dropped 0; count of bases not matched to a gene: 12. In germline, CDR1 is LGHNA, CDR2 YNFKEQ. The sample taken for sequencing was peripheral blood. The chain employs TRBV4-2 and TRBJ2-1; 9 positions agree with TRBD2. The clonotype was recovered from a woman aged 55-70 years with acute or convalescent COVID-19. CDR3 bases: TGTGCCAGCAGCCAGACCGGGACTAGCCGTATTAGCTCCTACAATGAGCAGTTCTTC. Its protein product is CASSQTGTSRISSYNEQFF.